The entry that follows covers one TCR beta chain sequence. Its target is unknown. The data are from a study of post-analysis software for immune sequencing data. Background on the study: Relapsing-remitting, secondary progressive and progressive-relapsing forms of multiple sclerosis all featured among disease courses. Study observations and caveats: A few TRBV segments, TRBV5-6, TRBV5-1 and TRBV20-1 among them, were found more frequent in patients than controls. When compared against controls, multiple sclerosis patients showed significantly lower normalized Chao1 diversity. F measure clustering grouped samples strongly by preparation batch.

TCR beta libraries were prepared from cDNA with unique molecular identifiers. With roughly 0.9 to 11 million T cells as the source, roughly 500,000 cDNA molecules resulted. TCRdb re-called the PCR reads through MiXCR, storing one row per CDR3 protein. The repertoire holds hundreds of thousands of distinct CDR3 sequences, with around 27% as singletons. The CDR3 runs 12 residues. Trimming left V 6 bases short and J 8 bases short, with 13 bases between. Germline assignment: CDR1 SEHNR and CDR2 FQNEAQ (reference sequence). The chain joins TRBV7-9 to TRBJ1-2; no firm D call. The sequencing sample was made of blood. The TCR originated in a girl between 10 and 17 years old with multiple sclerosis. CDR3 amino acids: CASSFGAEGYTF. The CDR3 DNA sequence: TGTGCCAGCAGTTTCGGTGCGGAAGGCTACACCTTC.